This is a list of T cell receptor beta chains from one sample in a study of blood T cell repertoires in COVID-19. Measured with immunoSEQ multiplex PCR; TCRdb has only the in-frame clones, and not every one. Of hundreds of thousands of clones in the sample, roughly 90% were seen once. What was sequenced was peripheral blood. Receptors were obtained from a woman younger than 45 with COVID-19, enrolled during active disease. Each CDR3 is given with its conserved first and last residue. The D gene is left open where the match is weak. Clone size is given for some rows only: seen once, a few or many times, or a class if the clone is expanded.

TRBJ2-7 | TRBV13 | . | . | CASSKGETYEQYF | TGTGCCAGCAGTAAAGGGGAAACCTACGAGCAGTACTTC
TRBJ1-1 | TRBV7-2 | . | . | CASSLRGGLNTEAFF | TGTGCCAGCAGCTTACGGGGGGGGCTGAACACTGAAGCTTTCTTT
TRBJ2-2 | TRBV7-7 | once | . | CASSHATGELFF | TGTGCTAGCAGCCATGCGACCGGGGAGCTGTTTTTT
TRBJ1-3 | TRBV5-1 | . | . | CASSSAGGSGLGNTIYF | TGCGCCAGCAGCTCGGCGGGGGGATCAGGGCTCGGAAACACCATATATTTT
TRBJ1-1 | TRBV6-5 | once | TRBD1 | CASNIQGSNTEAFF | TGTGCCAGCAATATACAGGGGTCCAACACTGAAGCTTTCTTT
TRBJ2-3 | TRBV18 | . | TRBD2 | CASSPLGTSRDTQYF | TGTGCCAGCTCACCTCTGGGGACTAGCAGAGATACGCAGTATTTT
TRBJ2-1 | TRBV15 | few | TRBD2 | CATSSGTSESSSYNEQFF | TGTGCCACCAGCAGCGGGACTAGCGAGAGTAGCTCCTACAATGAGCAGTTCTTC
TRBJ1-1 | TRBV6-5 | . | TRBD1 | CASSDDRGSAFF | TGTGCCAGCAGCGACGACAGGGGATCGGCTTTCTTT
TRBJ2-5 | TRBV9 | . | . | CASSVGLAGETQYF | TGTGCCAGCAGCGTAGGCCTCGCGGGAGAGACCCAGTACTTC
TRBJ1-3 | TRBV3-1/TRBV3-2 | . | . | CASSQPYRGDTIYF | TGTGCCAGCAGCCAACCATATCGCGGAGACACCATATATTTT
TRBJ2-1 | TRBV9 | . | TRBD2 | CASSSGGGVSYNEQFF | TGTGCCAGCAGCTCCGGCGGGGGAGTATCCTACAATGAGCAGTTCTTC
TRBJ1-2 | TRBV19 | . | . | CASSTRTGNYGYTF | TGTGCCAGTAGTACCCGAACAGGGAACTATGGCTACACCTTC
TRBJ2-1 | TRBV7-9 | . | TRBD2 | CASSSWTSGGTNEQFF | TGTGCCAGCAGTTCCTGGACTAGCGGGGGCACAAATGAGCAGTTCTTC
TRBJ2-7 | TRBV29-1 | once | TRBD2 | CSVNGGVTYEQYF | TGCAGCGTGAACGGGGGGGTAACCTACGAGCAGTACTTC
TRBJ2-2 | TRBV29-1 | . | TRBD2 | CSVRTSGGSAGELFF | TGCAGCGTCCGGACTAGCGGGGGTTCGGCCGGGGAGCTGTTTTTT
TRBJ1-2 | TRBV29-1 | . | TRBD1 | CSASGTGYGYTF | TGCAGCGCTTCCGGGACAGGGTACGGCTACACCTTC
TRBJ1-6 | TRBV25-1 | . | . | CASSEFVLLHF | TGTGCCAGCAGTGAATTTGTCTTACTTCACTTT
TRBJ2-5 | TRBV18 | . | . | CASSPGGETQYF | TGTGCCAGCTCACCCGGAGGGGAGACCCAGTACTTC
TRBJ2-1 | TRBV11-1 | . | . | CASSPAGQGRDEQFF | TGTGCCAGCAGCCCGGCTGGGCAGGGGAGGGATGAGCAGTTCTTC
TRBJ2-2 | TRBV4-3 | . | TRBD1 | CASSQDRGGQDTGELFF | TGCGCCAGCAGCCAAGATAGAGGGGGACAGGACACCGGGGAGCTGTTTTTT
TRBJ1-6 | TRBV20-1 | . | . | CSASTGGYNSPLHF | TGCAGTGCTAGTACGGGCGGGTATAATTCACCCCTCCACTTT
TRBJ2-2 | TRBV2 | . | . | CASGGQSSNTGELFF | TGTGCCAGCGGCGGACAGAGCTCGAACACCGGGGAGCTGTTTTTT
TRBJ1-1 | TRBV7-9 | few | . | CASSSGPGLNTEAFF | TGTGCCAGCAGCTCCGGGCCGGGATTGAACACTGAAGCTTTCTTT
TRBJ1-1 | TRBV6-6 | . | . | CASRPQGLETEAFF | TGTGCCAGCAGGCCTCAGGGGCTGGAAACTGAAGCTTTCTTT
TRBJ1-2 | TRBV5-6 | few | . | CASSLVGGASGYTF | TGTGCCAGCAGCTTGGTAGGGGGGGCAAGTGGCTACACCTTC
TRBJ1-1 | TRBV29-1 | once | . | CSVGGLVQPGAEAFF | TGCAGCGTGGGAGGGCTTGTCCAACCCGGGGCTGAAGCTTTCTTT
TRBJ2-1 | TRBV3-1/TRBV3-2 | . | TRBD2 | CASSQEIRSGGHRGEQFF | TGTGCCAGCAGCCAAGAAATCCGCAGCGGGGGCCACCGGGGTGAGCAGTTCTTC
TRBJ2-7 | TRBV28 | . | . | CASSSGESTAYEQYF | TGTGCCAGCAGTTCCGGGGAGTCGACCGCCTACGAGCAGTACTTC
TRBJ2-1 | TRBV19 | once | TRBD2 | CASTPWRTSDASYNEQFF | TGTGCCAGTACGCCTTGGAGGACTAGCGACGCCTCCTACAATGAGCAGTTCTTC
TRBJ1-5 | TRBV2 | . | TRBD1 | CASSPGQGPEQPQHF | TGTGCCAGCAGTCCCGGACAGGGACCGGAGCAGCCCCAGCATTTT
TRBJ1-1 | TRBV29-1 | . | . | CSVDERGRNTEAFF | TGCAGCGTTGATGAGCGGGGACGGAACACTGAAGCTTTCTTT
TRBJ2-1 | TRBV11-2 | . | TRBD2 | CASSFGTSGADEQFF | TGTGCCAGCAGCTTTGGGACTAGCGGGGCGGATGAGCAGTTCTTC
TRBJ1-1 | TRBV3-1/TRBV3-2 | . | . | CASRVGRNTEAFF | TGTGCCAGCAGGGTCGGGAGGAACACTGAAGCTTTCTTT
TRBJ2-1 | TRBV7-6 | . | TRBD2 | CASSQIAGGPDNEQFF | TGTGCCAGCAGCCAAATAGCGGGGGGTCCGGACAATGAGCAGTTCTTC
TRBJ2-3 | TRBV6-5 | . | TRBD1 | CASSSDRGLLDTQYF | TGTGCCAGCAGCTCGGACAGGGGACTTCTGGATACGCAGTATTTT
TRBJ2-2 | TRBV11-2 | . | TRBD1 | CASSTSGQRNTGELFF | TGTGCCAGCAGTACATCGGGACAGCGGAACACCGGGGAGCTGTTTTTT
TRBJ1-1 | TRBV27 | . | . | CASSPFDINTEAFF | TGTGCCAGCAGTCCTTTTGACATTAACACTGAAGCTTTCTTT
TRBJ2-1 | TRBV15 | . | . | CATSRVLNEQFF | TGTGCCACCAGCAGAGTACTGAATGAGCAGTTCTTC
TRBJ2-1 | TRBV19 | . | TRBD2 | CASRLAGGPYEQFF | TGTGCCAGCAGACTAGCGGGGGGGCCCTATGAGCAGTTCTTC
TRBJ2-1 | TRBV9 | . | TRBD2 | CASSVSGSGSDEQFF | TGTGCCAGCAGCGTAAGTGGTAGCGGGAGTGATGAGCAGTTCTTC
TRBJ1-5 | TRBV5-5 | once | . | CASSLEGGLNQPQHF | TGTGCCAGCAGCTTGGAAGGAGGGTTAAATCAGCCCCAGCATTTT
TRBJ2-4 | TRBV27 | . | TRBD1 | CASSLSGTALRRAF | TGTGCCAGCAGTTTATCAGGGACAGCCCTTAGAAGAGCTTTC
TRBJ2-2 | TRBV9 | . | TRBD1 | CASSVVGQGVTGELFF | TGTGCCAGCAGCGTCGTAGGGCAGGGGGTCACCGGGGAGCTGTTTTTT
TRBJ2-1 | TRBV5-1 | . | . | CASSLIQGGYNEQFF | TGCGCCAGCAGCTTGATCCAGGGGGGCTACAATGAGCAGTTCTTC
TRBJ1-5 | TRBV4-3 | . | . | CASSQDLSGNQPQHF | TGCGCCAGCAGCCAAGATTTAAGCGGCAATCAGCCCCAGCATTTT
TRBJ2-3 | TRBV6-2/TRBV6-3 | . | . | CASSYRGTDTQYF | TGTGCCAGCAGTTACCGCGGGACAGATACGCAGTATTTT
TRBJ2-3 | TRBV7-2 | . | . | CASSLNAASDRTDTQYF | TGTGCCAGCAGCTTAAACGCGGCGAGCGATCGCACAGATACGCAGTATTTT
TRBJ2-3 | TRBV11-2 | . | TRBD2 | CASSFQTPTSGGAGDTQYF | TGTGCCAGCAGCTTTCAAACCCCGACTAGCGGGGGGGCCGGAGATACGCAGTATTTT
TRBJ1-4 | TRBV18 | . | . | CASSPKGEKLFF | TGTGCCAGCTCACCTAAGGGGGAAAAACTGTTTTTT
TRBJ1-4 | TRBV27 | . | TRBD1 | CASRRTGGWDEKLFF | TGTGCCAGCAGGAGAACAGGGGGGTGGGATGAAAAACTGTTTTTT
TRBJ2-4 | TRBV12-5 | . | . | CASGLADGSLAKNIQYF | TGTGCTAGTGGTTTGGCAGACGGGAGCCTAGCCAAAAACATTCAGTACTTC
TRBJ1-3 | TRBV6-5 | . | TRBD1 | CASVGTGKSGNTIYF | TGTGCCAGCGTAGGGACAGGGAAATCTGGAAACACCATATATTTT
TRBJ2-2 | TRBV7-6 | . | TRBD1 | CASSRPQGQGEGTGELFF | TGTGCCAGCAGCCGCCCCCAAGGACAGGGGGAAGGCACCGGGGAGCTGTTTTTT
TRBJ2-1 | TRBV6-5 | . | . | CASSYAGRQFF | TGTGCCAGCAGTTATGCGGGGAGACAGTTCTTC
TRBJ2-3 | TRBV7-9 | . | TRBD2 | CASSLAPTSGGVSTDTQYF | TGTGCCAGCAGCTTAGCCCCGACTAGCGGGGGGGTTAGCACAGATACGCAGTATTTT
TRBJ1-1 | TRBV6-5 | . | TRBD1 | CASSYTVRGTAEAFF | TGTGCCAGCAGTTACACTGTCCGGGGGACAGCTGAAGCTTTCTTT
TRBJ2-5 | TRBV3-1/TRBV3-2 | . | TRBD2 | CASSQEGTSDQETQYF | TGTGCCAGCAGCCAAGAAGGGACTAGCGACCAAGAGACCCAGTACTTC